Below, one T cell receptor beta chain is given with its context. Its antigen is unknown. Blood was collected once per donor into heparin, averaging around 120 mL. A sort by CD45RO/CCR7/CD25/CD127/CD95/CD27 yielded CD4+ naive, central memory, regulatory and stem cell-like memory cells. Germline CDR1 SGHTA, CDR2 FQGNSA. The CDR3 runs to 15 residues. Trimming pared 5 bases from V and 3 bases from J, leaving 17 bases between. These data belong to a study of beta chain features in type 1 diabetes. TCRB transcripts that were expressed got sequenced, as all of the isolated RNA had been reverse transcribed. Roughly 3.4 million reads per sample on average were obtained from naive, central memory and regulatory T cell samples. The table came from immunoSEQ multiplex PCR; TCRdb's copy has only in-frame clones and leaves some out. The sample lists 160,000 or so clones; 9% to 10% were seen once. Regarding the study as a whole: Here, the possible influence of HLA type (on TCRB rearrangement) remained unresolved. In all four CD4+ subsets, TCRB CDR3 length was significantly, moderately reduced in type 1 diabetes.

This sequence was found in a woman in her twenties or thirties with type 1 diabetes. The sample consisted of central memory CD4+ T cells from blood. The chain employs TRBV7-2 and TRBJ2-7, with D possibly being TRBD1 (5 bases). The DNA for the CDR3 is TGTGCCAGCAGCCCCCTTAGACAGACTTACTACGAGCAGTACTTC. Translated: CASSPLRQTYYEQYF.